The 13 T cell receptor beta chains presented below share a single source sample, sequenced in a study of shared T cell receptors in the human thymus. Generated by immunoSEQ multiplex PCR, the TCRdb table keeps only in-frame clones and is missing some. The sample lists 540,000 or so clones, about 84% occurring once. The data were also submitted as part of a second study, on human thymus T cells.

Input material: thymocytes. These receptors were taken from a boy less than two years old with a congenital heart defect.

CDR3 DNA: TGTGCCAGCAGTTCCCTCCCCCTTTTCAATGAGCAGTTCTTC. It translates to CASSSLPLFNEQFF. The rearrangement joins TRBV6-5 to TRBJ2-1; no firm D call. Trimming shortened V by 4 bases and J by 6 bases, and 13 bases separated the two germline ends. CDR3 size: 14 residues. The germline V gene has CDR1 MNHEY and CDR2 SVGAGI.

This clone was counted once. The rearrangement links TRBV15 to TRBJ2-1; the D gene is possibly TRBD2 (6 bases). Germline V gives CDR1 LNHNV, CDR2 YYDKDF (reference sequence). The CDR3 has 17 amino acids. Trimming cost V 0 bases and J 0 bases, with 12 bases left between them. CDR3 DNA: TGTGCCACCAGCAGAGATCGGAGGGTAGACTCCTACAATGAGCAGTTCTTC. This codes for CATSRDRRVDSYNEQFF.

V gene TRBV5-1 combines with J gene TRBJ1-1; a possible D gene is TRBD1 (5 bases). Germline values: CDR1 SGHRS, CDR2 YFSETQ. The V end was cut by 1 base, the J end by 0 bases, with 13 bases between. This CDR3 is built from 16 residues. The CDR3: CASSLLGGYMNTEAFF. The CDR3 nucleotides read TGCGCCAGCAGCTTGCTGGGGGGTTACATGAACACTGAAGCTTTCTTT.

In DNA form, the CDR3 reads TGTGCCAGCAGACTTATGGGACTAGCGGGAGGTGAGCAGTACTTC. Its protein product is CASRLMGLAGGEQYF. The chain recombines TRBV2 with TRBJ2-7; 15 bases line up with TRBD2. Germline V gives CDR1 SNHLY, CDR2 FYNNEI. V lost 6 bases, J lost 7 bases, and 7 bases stayed unmatched. The CDR3 loop spans 15 amino acids. Filled out from reference TRBV2 and TRBJ2-7, the complete variable domain reads EPEVTQTPSHQVTQMGQEVILRCVPISNHLYFYWYRQILGQKVEFLVSFYNNEISEKSEIFDDQFSVERPDGSNFTLKIRSTKLEDSAMYFCASRLMGLAGGEQYFGPGTRLTVT.

This sequence joins TRBV5-1 and TRBJ1-2, with D tentatively TRBD1 (5 bases). The V and J ends lost 0 bases and 8 bases respectively, with 17 bases between them. The CDR3 has 15 amino acids. The V gene's germline CDR1 is SGHRS and CDR2 YFSETQ. The CDR3 coding sequence is TGCGCCAGCAGCTTGGCACCCGGCAAGGGGCCGGGCTACACCTTC. Protein sequence: CASSLAPGKGPGYTF.

The chain recombines TRBV6-1 with TRBJ1-2; D ambiguous. The CDR3 length is 13 residues. Germline CDR1 and CDR2: MNHNS and SASEGT. The germline V and J ends were trimmed by 10 bases and 4 bases, with 16 bases remaining between them. This chain's CDR3 is CATEAGDFYGYTF. DNA for the CDR3: TGTGCCACCGAGGCCGGAGACTTCTATGGCTACACCTTC.

This rearrangement joins TRBV7-9 to TRBJ2-7; the match to TRBD2 covers 12 bases. The CDR3 totals 15 residues. The germline V gene encodes CDR1 SEHNR and CDR2 FQNEAQ (reference sequence). V was pared by 5 bases and J by 4 bases, with 6 bases of the junction left unmatched. CDR3 amino acids: CASSARLAGVYEQYF. The CDR3 nucleotides read TGTGCCAGCAGCGCCAGACTAGCGGGAGTGTACGAGCAGTACTTC.

This clone was counted between two and nine times. The chain joins TRBV7-9 to TRBJ1-4; 8 positions agree with TRBD1. Germline values: CDR1 SEHNR, CDR2 FQNEAQ (reference sequence). The CDR3 covers 15 residues. With 5 bases clipped from V and 8 bases from J, the junction kept 10 bases outside the gene matches. CDR3 DNA sequence: TGTGCCAGCAGCCCCGAGACAGGGGATCAGGAAAAACTGTTTTTT. It specifies CASSPETGDQEKLFF.

This clone was seen a handful of times. The chain couples TRBV29-1 to TRBJ2-1; 9 positions agree with TRBD2. The CDR3 extends over 17 amino acids. With 7 bases clipped from V and 0 bases from J, the junction kept 13 bases outside the gene matches. The germline CDR1 and CDR2 sequences are SQVTM and ANQGSEA. In nucleotides, the CDR3 is TGCAGCGCCTGGACTAGCGACCCGACCTCCTCCTACAATGAGCAGTTCTTC. This codes for CSAWTSDPTSSYNEQFF.

The chain has TRBV5-1 and TRBJ2-1; D not resolved. The CDR3 has 14 residues. Germline-derived CDR1 and CDR2 are SGHRS and YFSETQ. V was clipped by 0 bases and J by 7 bases, with 11 bases between them. This CDR3 reads CASSLDFPRNEQFF. CDR3 bases: TGCGCCAGCAGCTTGGACTTTCCACGAAATGAGCAGTTCTTC. Complete variable domain (other parts from reference TRBV5-1 and TRBJ2-1): KAGVTQTPRYLIKTRGQQVTLSCSPISGHRSVSWYQQTPGQGLQFLFEYFSETQRNKGNFPGRFSGRQFSNSRSEMNVSTLELGDSALYLCASSLDFPRNEQFFGPGTRLTVL.

The chain couples TRBV6-1 to TRBJ2-7; tentatively, D is TRBD1 (6 bases). Germline CDR1 MNHNS, CDR2 SASEGT. This CDR3 region has 13 residues. The V gene lost 8 bases and the J gene lost 3 bases, with 14 bases spanning the gap. The CDR3 region is CASQRQDLYEQYF. The CDR3 DNA reads TGTGCCAGCCAGAGACAGGACCTCTACGAGCAGTACTTC.

This chain links TRBV28 with TRBJ2-6; D is ambiguous. Germline V gene lookup returns CDR1 MDHEN and CDR2 SYDVKM. This CDR3 is built from 15 residues. Between the trimmed V and J ends, which lost 3 bases and 2 bases, there was a span of 8 bases. The CDR3 reads CASSFEVPGANVLTF. The CDR3 DNA reads as TGTGCCAGCAGTTTTGAGGTACCTGGGGCCAACGTCCTGACTTTC.

The V and J genes are TRBV19 and TRBJ2-3, with D perhaps matching TRBD1 (5 bases). Germline V gene data show CDR1 as LNHDA and CDR2 as SQIVND (reference sequence). V lost 1 base and J lost 6, with 17 bases in between. This CDR3 has 16 amino acids. CDR3 protein: CASSIAGGLQVDTQYF. CDR3 DNA: TGTGCCAGTAGTATAGCTGGCGGCCTACAGGTGGATACGCAGTATTTT.